This T cell receptor (beta chain) was sequenced in a study of STAT5B mutations in CD4+ large granular lymphocyte leukemia. Study-level background: Among healthy controls, a particular HLA allele went with more CDR3 'QG' motifs.

The method was immunoSEQ multiplex PCR; TCRdb's version includes in-frame clones alone and lacks a portion of them. The table has 30,000 to 40,000 clones, more than 75% seen once. Study observations and caveats: No patients shared main leukemic clonotypes, though about 25% appeared at low frequency elsewhere. The CD4+ versus CD8+ T-LGLL clonality difference may reflect limited sample size.

The CDR3 loop spans 11 amino acids. Germline values: CDR1 DFQATT, CDR2 SNEGSKA (reference sequence). There are a few counts of this clone. The antigen remains undetermined. V is TRBV20-1 and J is TRBJ1-1; no definite D call. The TCR originated in a human donor in good health. The sequenced material came from CD4+ T cells from blood buffy coats. The CDR3 reads CRPPTNTEAFF. CDR3 in DNA: TGCAGACCCCCGACTAACACTGAAGCTTTCTTT.